Given below is one T cell receptor beta chain in context. Other DNA sequences in the same sample also yield this CDR3. Deletions cut 3 bases from V and 4 bases from J, with 9 bases between. The germline V gene has CDR1 SGHRS and CDR2 YFSETQ. The CDR3 consists of 13 residues. This specimen belongs to a study of blood T cell repertoires in COVID-19. The overall study: Specimens from acute and convalescent COVID-19 originated in the United States, Italy and Spain. T cells, B-cell-depleted T cells, or PBMCs provided the cDNA or gDNA that served as material.

Methods used by the authors: Scientists estimated how many nucleated cells there were by amplifying reference gene primers. Assay: immunoSEQ multiplex PCR; the TCRdb copy retains only in-frame clones and omits some. From that table come the V and J calls and clone size; the DNA was used to work out D and trimming. The sample records roughly 280,000 clones, more than 75% being singletons. A Seattle source enrolled patients during active infection and followed them longitudinally. The origin of this receptor is a woman aged 55-69 years with COVID-19, enrolled during active disease. The material sequenced was peripheral blood. The chain has TRBV5-1 and TRBJ2-3; D is perhaps TRBD2 (6 bases). This CDR3 reads CASSSGTADTQYF. CDR3 bases: TGCGCCAGCAGCTCGGGGACTGCAGATACGCAGTATTTT. Full variable domain (rest looked up from reference TRBV5-1 and TRBJ2-3): KAGVTQTPRYLIKTRGQQVTLSCSPISGHRSVSWYQQTPGQGLQFLFEYFSETQRNKGNFPGRFSGRQFSNSRSEMNVSTLELGDSALYLCASSSGTADTQYFGPGTRLTVL.